A single sample gave rise to the 26 T cell receptor beta chains below, sequenced in a study of T cells in Graves' hyperthyroidism and ophthalmopathy. Amplification of TCR beta CDR3 regions was performed using RNA transcripts as template. Initially, a first-round RT-PCR of the TCR CDR3 employed the HTBI primer set. MiXCR, run by TCRdb on the multiplex PCR reads, gives a single entry per CDR3 protein. In the table there are about 290,000 distinct CDR3 sequences, around 15% of which are singletons. The material sequenced was blood. Every receptor here comes from a woman between 35 and 50 years old with Graves' hyperthyroidism.

This clonotype was counted many times. The chain links TRBV6-1 to TRBJ2-7; D possibly matches TRBD1 or TRBD2 (5 bases each). Looked up from germline, CDR1 is MNHNS and CDR2 is SASEGT. The CDR3 totals 16 residues. V lost 2 bases and J lost 7, with 21 bases in between. CDR3: CASSEIRAGTIREQYF. CDR3 coding DNA: TGTGCCAGCAGTGAAATTCGGGCAGGGACGATTCGAGAGCAGTACTTC.

This clonotype occurred many times. The chain carries TRBV7-9 and TRBJ2-7, with D possibly being TRBD2 (5 bases). Germline values: CDR1 SEHNR, CDR2 FQNEAQ (reference sequence). This CDR3 comprises 13 residues. Trimming took off 3 bases at V and 5 bases at J, with 11 bases between the two ends. The CDR3 loop is CASSFNAGDEQYF. The DNA for the CDR3 is TGTGCCAGCAGCTTTAACGCGGGTGACGAGCAGTACTTC. Using reference TRBV7-9 and TRBJ2-7 for the parts outside the CDR3, the full variable domain is DTGVSQNPRHKITKRGQNVTFRCDPISEHNRLYWYRQTLGQGPEFLTYFQNEAQLEKSRLLSDRFSAERPKGSFSTLEIQRTEQGDSAMYLCASSFNAGDEQYFGPGTRLTVT.

At least ten counts were recorded for this clonotype. CDR3 coding DNA: TGTGCCAGCACCTCGGGGGGAGGCAATCAGCCCCAGCATTTT. It yields the protein CASTSGGGNQPQHF. The rearrangement uses TRBV7-9 and TRBJ1-5, with TRBD1 as a possible D gene (5 bases). The V gene's germline CDR1 is SEHNR and CDR2 FQNEAQ (reference sequence). With 7 bases removed from V and 2 bases from J, the gap between germline ends came to 12 bases. The CDR3 covers 14 residues.

There are many counts of this clonotype. This chain links TRBV3-1 with TRBJ1-2; the D gene is possibly TRBD1 (5 bases). The ends were cut back, 0 bases at V and 9 bases at J, with 8 bases in the middle. The CDR3 spans 12 residues. Germline V gene data show CDR1 as LGHDT and CDR2 as YNNKEL (reference sequence). CDR3 in DNA: TGTGCCAGCAGCCAAGAGGGGGATAGCTACACCTTC. This translates into CASSQEGDSYTF.

The chain uses TRBV20-1 and TRBJ2-3; 9 bases align to TRBD2. There are 14 residues in the CDR3. J lost 2 bases, V lost 6 bases, and 6 bases had no gene match. Germline V lookup: CDR1 DFQATT, CDR2 SNEGSKA (reference sequence). This chain's CDR3 is CSAHRTSVTDTQYF. In DNA form, the CDR3 reads TGCAGTGCCCATCGGACTAGCGTCACAGATACGCAGTATTTT.

V and J are TRBV13 and TRBJ1-5; 9 nucleotides align to TRBD1. Looked up from germline, CDR1 is PRHDT and CDR2 is FYEKMQ (reference sequence). The CDR3 is 14 amino acids. J was trimmed by 6 bases and V by 5 bases; bases with no gene match: 5. The CDR3 DNA is TGTGCCAGCAGCCGAGGACAGGGGACTCAGCCCCAGCATTTT. It yields the protein CASSRGQGTQPQHF.

The V call is TRBV6-2 or TRBV6-3, the J call TRBJ2-3; 12 nucleotides align to TRBD2. V trimming: 2 bases; J trimming: 7 bases; junction bases outside the gene matches: 10. Germline assignment: CDR1 MNHEY and CDR2 SVGEGT. This CDR3 spans 17 amino acids. The CDR3 spells CASSYGASGRAWNTQYF. In DNA form, the CDR3 reads TGTGCCAGCAGTTACGGCGCTAGCGGGAGGGCCTGGAATACGCAGTATTTT.

This clonotype was found many times. This sequence joins TRBV18 and TRBJ2-1; D not resolved. Germline-derived CDR1 and CDR2 are KGHSH and LQKENI. Trimming pared 6 bases from V and 7 bases from J, leaving 13 bases between. CDR3 length: 13 amino acids. The CDR3, as DNA: TGTGCCAGCTCCCCGGGCCTTAATAATGAGCAGTTCTTC. Translated, it gives CASSPGLNNEQFF. The full variable domain, its missing parts supplied by reference TRBV18 and TRBJ2-1, is NAGVMQNPRHLVRRRGQEARLRCSPMKGHSHVYWYRQLPEEGLKFMVYLQKENIIDESGMPKERFSAEFPKEGPSILRIQQVVRGDSAAYFCASSPGLNNEQFFGPGTRLTVL.

This clonotype was picked up a small number of times. V and J are TRBV19 and TRBJ1-5; TRBD1 is a possible D gene (6 bases). The length of the CDR3 is 14 residues. V lost 3 bases and J lost 5, with 11 bases in between. Per the germline V gene, CDR1 is LNHDA and CDR2 is SQIVND (reference sequence). The CDR3 bases are TGTGCCAGTAGTATTCAGGGGTCGGATCAGCCCCAGCATTTT. It specifies CASSIQGSDQPQHF.

At least ten counts were recorded for this clonotype. V usage is TRBV12-3 or TRBV12-4 and J usage is TRBJ1-1; 8 positions agree with TRBD1. Germline trimming cut 6 bases from V and 8 bases from J; bases unmatched to any gene: 8. There are 13 residues in the CDR3. The CDR3 loop reads CASSKTGVGEAFF. CDR3 sequence (DNA): TGTGCCAGCAGCAAGACAGGGGTCGGGGAAGCTTTCTTT.

This clonotype has a handful of counts. The chain has TRBV5-1 and TRBJ2-5; D is undetermined. The CDR3 length is 13 residues. Germline V CDR1 and CDR2: SGHRS, YFSETQ. The V gene lost 4 bases and the J gene lost 5 bases, with 12 bases spanning the gap. The DNA for the CDR3 is TGCGCCAGCAGCCTAACCCTAATGGAGACCCAGTACTTC. This sequence encodes CASSLTLMETQYF.

The table lists this clonotype with many counts. This chain uses TRBV7-8 with TRBJ2-3; unclear D gene. This CDR3 has 14 amino acids. Germline lookup yields CDR1 SGHVS and CDR2 FQNEAQ. Trimming stripped 7 bases from V and 6 bases from J, with 17 bases between. CDR3 DNA sequence: TGTGCCAGCACCCCCAGTTGGGGTTTTGATACGCAGTATTTT. Its translation: CASTPSWGFDTQYF.

This clonotype was recorded at least ten times. The chain recombines TRBV3-1 with TRBJ2-3; D perhaps matches TRBD2 (6 bases). V was shortened by 5 bases and J by 6 bases, with 12 bases between the two germline ends. The CDR3 covers 13 residues. Germline values: CDR1 LGHDT, CDR2 YNNKEL (reference sequence). The DNA of the CDR3 is TGTGCCAGCAGCGCGCGGGGTGCGGATACGCAGTATTTT. This translates into CASSARGADTQYF.

The sample holds many counts of this clonotype. This chain connects TRBV28 to TRBJ2-7; maybe TRBD2 (6 bases). This CDR3 is 14 amino acids long. The V end was cut by 6 bases, the J end by 5 bases, with 17 bases between. The V gene's germline CDR1 is MDHEN and CDR2 SYDVKM. The CDR3 nucleotides read TGTGCCAGCAGCAAGTCCGGGGAGGAGGACGAGCAGTACTTC. Its translation is CASSKSGEEDEQYF.

This clonotype was observed a handful of times. The chain uses TRBV30 and TRBJ2-5; D is perhaps TRBD1 (5 bases). Germline V gene data show CDR1 as GTSNPN and CDR2 as SVGIG (reference sequence). V lost 2 bases, J lost 2 bases, and 12 bases lay in between. This CDR3 region has 14 residues. CDR3 sequence reads: CAWSKTVNQETQYF. DNA of the CDR3: TGTGCCTGGAGTAAGACAGTTAATCAAGAGACCCAGTACTTC.

In its sample, this clonotype was seen many times. The gene calls are TRBV27 and TRBJ2-7, with a weak D call TRBD2 (5 bases). This CDR3 is built from 14 residues. From germline, CDR1 is MNHEY and CDR2 SMNVEV (reference sequence). Trimming pared 5 bases from V and 4 bases from J, leaving 15 bases between. The DNA for the CDR3 is TGTGCCAGCAGTCTCCGGGGAAGTATGTACGAGCAGTACTTC. It specifies CASSLRGSMYEQYF.

In its sample, this clonotype was seen many times. The J gene is TRBJ2-1, the V gene TRBV24-1; weak D call: TRBD2 (6 bases). Germline V CDR1 and CDR2: KGHDR, SFDVKD. The CDR3 is made up of 14 amino acids. Deletions cut 4 bases from V and 6 bases from J, with 12 bases between. This chain's CDR3 is CATSDQTSSNEQFF. The CDR3 region has the DNA TGTGCCACCAGTGACCAGACTAGTAGCAATGAGCAGTTCTTC.

V is TRBV12-3 or TRBV12-4 and J is TRBJ2-5, with 9 bases identical to TRBD1. V was pared by 7 bases and J by 5 bases, with 8 bases of the junction left unmatched. The CDR3 is 14 amino acids. The chain's CDR3 is CASTPGDRAETQYF. Here the CDR3 DNA reads TGTGCCAGCACCCCTGGGGACAGGGCCGAGACCCAGTACTTC.

The chain joins TRBV20-1 to TRBJ2-7; a possible D gene is TRBD1 (6 bases). The CDR3 consists of 10 residues. CDR1 and CDR2 (germline): DFQATT, SNEGSKA (reference sequence). The CDR3 loop is CSAQGNEQYF. The CDR3 DNA sequence: TGCAGCGCGCAGGGGAACGAGCAGTACTTC.

This clonotype was seen ten or more times. The V call is TRBV20-1, the J call TRBJ1-2; tentatively, D is TRBD1 (6 bases). The CDR3 contains 12 residues. Germline values: CDR1 DFQATT, CDR2 SNEGSKA (reference sequence). V was shortened by 5 bases and J by 4 bases, with 11 bases between the two germline ends. The CDR3 protein is CSAFTGIYGYTF. CDR3 nucleotide sequence: TGCAGTGCTTTTACAGGGATCTATGGCTACACCTTC.

This clonotype was counted many times. The chain links TRBV6-1 to TRBJ2-2; 11 positions match TRBD2. V trimming: 5 bases; J trimming: 5 bases; junction bases outside the gene matches: 10. The CDR3 runs 17 residues. Germline loops: CDR1 MNHNS, CDR2 SASEGT. The CDR3 nucleotides are TGTGCCAGCAGTTATTTGGCGGGACTAGCGGAAACCGGGGAGCTGTTTTTT. This codes for CASSYLAGLAETGELFF.

This clonotype was counted only a few times. J is TRBJ2-2 and V is TRBV5-6, with D unclear. The V gene's germline CDR1 is SGHDT and CDR2 YYEEEE. The CDR3 loop spans 13 amino acids. V lost 0 bases to trimming and J lost 6 bases, with 6 bases between them. The CDR3 DNA follows: TGTGCCAGCAGCTTGGCCTTGCCCGGGGAGCTGTTTTTT. Translated: CASSLALPGELFF.

V is TRBV28 and J is TRBJ1-4; a possible D gene is TRBD1 (5 bases). Germline V gene sequence: CDR1 MDHEN, CDR2 SYDVKM. This CDR3 region has 15 residues. Trimming pared 0 bases from V and 7 bases from J, leaving 12 bases between. Here the CDR3 reads CASSLWGGLSEKLFF. The CDR3 coding sequence is TGTGCCAGCAGTTTATGGGGGGGGTTAAGTGAAAAACTGTTTTTT.

In this sample, this clonotype turned up many times. The chain combines TRBV28 with TRBJ1-4; 7 bases are a match to TRBD1. The germline gives CDR1 MDHEN, CDR2 SYDVKM. After removal of 5 bases from V and 6 bases from J, the junction contained 9 bases not matched to a gene. The CDR3 is made up of 15 amino acids. CDR3 nucleotide sequence: TGTGCCAGCAGTATGGCGACAGGGACCCATGAAAAACTGTTTTTT. Translated, it gives CASSMATGTHEKLFF. The full variable domain, completed using reference TRBV28 and TRBJ1-4, is DVKVTQSSRYLVKRTGEKVFLECVQDMDHENMFWYRQDPGLGLRLIYFSYDVKMKEKGDIPEGYSVSREKKERFSLILESASTNQTSMYLCASSMATGTHEKLFFGSGTQLSVL.

Ten or more counts support this clonotype. CDR3 in DNA: TGTGCCAGCAGCTTAGCGCGGGTTGGGGATCAGCCCCAGCATTTT. Protein sequence: CASSLARVGDQPQHF. The gene calls are TRBV7-8 and TRBJ1-5; D unclear. Trimming stripped 0 bases from V and 5 bases from J, with 11 bases between. The CDR3 spans 15 residues. The germline V gene encodes CDR1 SGHVS and CDR2 FQNEAQ.

This clonotype was detected many times. This chain uses TRBV7-3 with TRBJ2-1, with D tentatively TRBD2 (6 bases). Germline CDR1 is SGHTA and CDR2 is FQGTGA. The CDR3 length is 16 residues. V shed 5 bases and J shed 1 base, with 15 bases lying between them. CDR3 nucleotides: TGTGCCAGCAGCCCAGAGCCAGCGGGTTCCTACAATGAGCAGTTCTTC. Encoded protein: CASSPEPAGSYNEQFF.